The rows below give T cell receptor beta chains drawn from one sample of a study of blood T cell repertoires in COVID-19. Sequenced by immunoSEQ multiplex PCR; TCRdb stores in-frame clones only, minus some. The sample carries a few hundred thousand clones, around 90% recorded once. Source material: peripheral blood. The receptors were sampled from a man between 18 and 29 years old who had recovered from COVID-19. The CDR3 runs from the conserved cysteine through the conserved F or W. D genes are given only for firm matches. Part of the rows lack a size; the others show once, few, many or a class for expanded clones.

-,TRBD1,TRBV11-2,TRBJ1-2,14,CASSLGQGNYGYTF,TGTGCCAGCAGCTTGGGACAGGGGAACTATGGCTACACCTTC
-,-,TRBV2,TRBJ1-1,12,CASKKTTGEAFF,TGTGCCAGCAAGAAGACGACAGGAGAAGCTTTCTTT
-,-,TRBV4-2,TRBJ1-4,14,CASSHGTTNEKLFF,TGTGCCAGCAGCCACGGGACAACTAATGAAAAACTGTTTTTT
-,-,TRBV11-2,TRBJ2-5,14,CASSDEIRGETQYF,TGTGCCAGCAGCGACGAGATCAGGGGAGAGACCCAGTACTTC
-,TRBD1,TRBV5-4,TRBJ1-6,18,CASRLTKKSGTVNSPLHF,TGTGCCAGCAGACTTACTAAAAAATCCGGGACAGTTAATTCACCCCTCCACTTT
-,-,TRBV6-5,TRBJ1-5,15,CASSRAGDSNQPQHF,TGTGCCAGCTCCAGGGCAGGGGATAGCAATCAGCCCCAGCATTTT
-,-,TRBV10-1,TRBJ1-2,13,CASSDSRHYGYTF,TGCGCCAGCAGTGATTCCAGGCACTATGGCTACACCTTC
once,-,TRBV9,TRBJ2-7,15,CASSVVILWQNEQYF,TGTGCCAGCAGCGTAGTGATTTTGTGGCAAAACGAGCAGTACTTC
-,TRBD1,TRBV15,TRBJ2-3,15,CATSPRDRGPDTQYF,TGTGCCACCAGCCCCCGGGACAGGGGGCCCGATACGCAGTATTTT
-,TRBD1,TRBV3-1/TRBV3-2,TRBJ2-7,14,CASSQTGFTYEQYF,TGTGCCAGCAGCCAGACAGGGTTTACCTACGAGCAGTACTTC
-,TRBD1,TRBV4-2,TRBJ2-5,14,CASSPRTGGETQYF,TGTGCCAGCAGCCCTCGGACAGGGGGAGAGACCCAGTACTTC
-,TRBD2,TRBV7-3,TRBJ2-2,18,CASSLTFRGGAHTGELFF,TGTGCCAGCAGCTTAACGTTCCGCGGGGGGGCCCACACCGGGGAGCTGTTTTTT
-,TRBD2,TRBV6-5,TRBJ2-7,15,CASSYRKNPSGALYF,TGTGCCAGCAGTTACCGAAAAAACCCTAGCGGGGCCCTGTACTTC
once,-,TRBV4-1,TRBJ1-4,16,CASSQSRGATNEKLFF,TGCGCCAGCAGCCAAAGCAGGGGTGCAACTAATGAAAAACTGTTTTTT
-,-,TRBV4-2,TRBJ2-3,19,CASSQDRSRWDSEGDTQYF,TGTGCCAGCAGCCAAGATCGCTCGAGGTGGGACTCCGAGGGGGATACGCAGTATTTT
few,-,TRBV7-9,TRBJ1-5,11,CASSQGGPQHF,TGTGCCAGCAGCCAAGGGGGGCCCCAGCATTTT
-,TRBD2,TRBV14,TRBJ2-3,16,CASSQRPGLAGDTQYF,TGTGCCAGCAGCCAGAGACCGGGACTAGCGGGAGATACGCAGTATTTT
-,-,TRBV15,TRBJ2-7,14,CATSRDSGGYEQYF,TGTGCCACCAGCAGAGATTCCGGAGGGTACGAGCAGTACTTC
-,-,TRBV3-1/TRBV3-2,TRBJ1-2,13,CASSQTQGQGYTF,TGTGCCAGCAGCCAAACCCAGGGGCAAGGCTACACCTTC
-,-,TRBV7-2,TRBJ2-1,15,CASSHGLPTYNEQFF,TGTGCCAGCAGTCACGGACTTCCGACCTACAATGAGCAGTTCTTC
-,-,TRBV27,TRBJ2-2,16,CASTTRPPGVTGELFF,TGTGCCAGCACTACTCGCCCCCCAGGGGTCACCGGGGAGCTGTTTTTT
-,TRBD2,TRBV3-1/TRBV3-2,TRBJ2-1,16,CASSQAGTSAYNEQFF,TGTGCCAGCAGCCAAGCAGGGACTAGCGCATACAATGAGCAGTTCTTC
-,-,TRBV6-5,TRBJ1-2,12,CASNGPNYGYTF,TGTGCCAGCAATGGCCCTAACTATGGCTACACCTTC
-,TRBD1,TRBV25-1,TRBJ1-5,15,CASSEGQGAGQPQHF,TGTGCCAGCAGTGAAGGACAGGGGGCTGGGCAGCCCCAGCATTTT
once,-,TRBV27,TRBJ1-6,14,CASSFGLRGSPLHF,TGTGCCAGCAGTTTTGGCCTAAGGGGCTCACCCCTCCACTTT
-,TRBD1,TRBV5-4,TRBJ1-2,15,CASSLLGQGGVGYTF,TGTGCCAGCAGCTTGCTCGGACAGGGTGGAGTCGGCTACACCTTC
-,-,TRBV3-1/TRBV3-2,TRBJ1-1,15,CASSQDYWGLGEAFF,TGTGCCAGCAGCCAAGATTATTGGGGGCTGGGTGAAGCTTTCTTT
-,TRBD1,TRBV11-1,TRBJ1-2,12,CASSPQGYGYTF,TGTGCCAGCAGCCCACAGGGGTACGGCTACACCTTC
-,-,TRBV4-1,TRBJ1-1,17,CASSFRSGHGLNTEAFF,TGCGCCAGCAGCTTCCGATCGGGACATGGTCTGAACACTGAAGCTTTCTTT
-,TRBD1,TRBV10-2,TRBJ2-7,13,CASLNDRANEQYF,TGCGCCAGCCTTAACGACAGGGCCAACGAGCAGTACTTC
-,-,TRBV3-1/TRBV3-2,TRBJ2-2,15,CASSPRDSPAGELFF,TGTGCCAGCAGCCCCAGGGACTCCCCGGCCGGGGAGCTGTTTTTT
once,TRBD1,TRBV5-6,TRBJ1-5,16,CASSFRAGGVSQPQHF,TGTGCCAGCAGCTTCAGGGCAGGGGGCGTAAGTCAGCCCCAGCATTTT